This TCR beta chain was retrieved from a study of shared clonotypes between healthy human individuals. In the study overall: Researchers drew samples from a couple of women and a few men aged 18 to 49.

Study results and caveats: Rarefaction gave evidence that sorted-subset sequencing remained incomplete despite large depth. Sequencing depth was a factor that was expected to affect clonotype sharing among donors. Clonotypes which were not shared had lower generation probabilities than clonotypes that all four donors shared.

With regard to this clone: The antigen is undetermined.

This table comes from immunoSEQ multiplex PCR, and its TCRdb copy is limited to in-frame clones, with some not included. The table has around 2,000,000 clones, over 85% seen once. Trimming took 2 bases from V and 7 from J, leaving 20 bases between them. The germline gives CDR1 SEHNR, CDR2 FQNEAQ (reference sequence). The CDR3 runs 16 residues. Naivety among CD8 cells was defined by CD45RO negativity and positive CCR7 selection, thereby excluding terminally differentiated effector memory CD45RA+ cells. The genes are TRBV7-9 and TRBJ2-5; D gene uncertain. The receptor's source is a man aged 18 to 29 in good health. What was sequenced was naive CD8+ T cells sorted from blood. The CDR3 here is CASSLSLYPANMTQYF. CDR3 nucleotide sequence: TGTGCCAGCAGCTTAAGCCTATACCCCGCAAATATGACCCAGTACTTC. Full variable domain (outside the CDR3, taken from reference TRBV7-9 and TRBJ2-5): DTGVSQNPRHKITKRGQNVTFRCDPISEHNRLYWYRQTLGQGPEFLTYFQNEAQLEKSRLLSDRFSAERPKGSFSTLEIQRTEQGDSAMYLCASSLSLYPANMTQYFGPGTRLLVL.